This T cell receptor (beta chain) was obtained from a study of cytotoxic CD8 clonotypes in ibrutinib-treated CLL (dated by TCRdb to 2020 to 2022). Regarding the complete study: The cohort had 11 relapsed/refractory and 15 treatment-naive patients; some 17 were IGHV unmutated. Partial responses were observed in 24 patients and complete responses in 2; after a median follow-up of around 68 months, remission was maintained in some 14 patients and progression was observed in some 12. Response samples were taken after a median of roughly a year on treatment, ranging from about 6 to 40 months. On average, each sample had about 260,000 productive templates and approximately 89,000 productive rearrangements. Longitudinal samples were obtainable from about 30% of the roughly 90 participants in the trial. Cryopreserved peripheral blood mononuclear cells were obtained before treatment, at response, and at either sustained remission or disease progression. Patients were still on ibrutinib when every remission and progressive disease sample was collected.

The germline V gene specifies SGDLS as CDR1 and YYNGEE as CDR2. Measured from the cysteine to the phenylalanine, the CDR3 is 14 residues long. Of all the DNA, just the CDR3 is kept, 42 bases in frame from base 1. Trimmed from V: 1 base; trimmed from J: 7 bases; junction bases lacking a gene match: 6. Points on this clone: The clone's antigen remains unknown. Per-nucleotide qualities are absent, and no much larger clonotype sits a single base away.

A MiSeq instrument was used for deep resolution sequencing, which targeted depths ranging from 1 in 1 million up to 1 in 200,000 T cells, with coverage averaging 10x for each clonotype. TCR beta libraries were generated with the immunoSEQ hsTCRB Kit. From the authors' description of their analysis: The data were analyzed with ImmunoSEQ Analyzer and ImmunoSEQ Data Assistant, and V, D and J gene assignments followed IMGT definitions. Clonality was computed as one minus normalized Shannon entropy of productive rearrangement frequencies, ranging from 0 to 1. Only overrepresented clonotypes making up at least 0.05% of the repertoire of each patient were included in the public clonotype analysis. About twelve age-matched healthy donor repertoires from immuneACCESS were used as controls for clonality. TCRdb provides this immuneACCESS table in a form limited to in-frame rearrangements. Some clones are lacking; in checked studies, under half of them reflect an unresolved V gene, and why the rest are absent is not known. V, J and clone size are taken as reported in that table, and D and trimming were inferred from the DNA itself. The sample profile shows approximately 120,000 clones; 58% of them were found once. The ten most abundant clones make up 30% to 45% of the sample.

Per the publication, the time point label means: 20 to 25 months on ibrutinib. For TCR beta library preparation, roughly 2.2 micrograms of genomic DNA was extracted from cryopreserved PBMCs. Longitudinal blood samples from CLL patients on ibrutinib monotherapy underwent high-throughput TCR beta sequencing. Patients were enrolled in a phase 2 open-label single-center ibrutinib monotherapy trial. General conclusions and limits of the study: Public clonotypes were found to be uncommon and were observed to contract or remain stable during treatment; the increase in clonality was shown to reflect expansion of private clonotypes at ibrutinib response. At baseline, clonality was higher than in age-matched healthy donors and showed a strong correlation with circulating CD8+ T-cell counts. Clonality rose at ibrutinib response, remained stable during sustained remission, and dropped back toward baseline at progression. Sampling times were not matched between sustained-remission and progressing patients, and lymph node repertoires were not studied.

The material sequenced was PBMCs, taken after 24 months of ibrutinib treatment. This chain joins TRBV9 to TRBJ1-1; the junction holds 8 bases that match TRBD1. This TCR was recovered from a human donor with chronic lymphocytic leukemia. Here is the DNA: TGTGCCAGCAGCGTATTGACAGGACAGGGTGAAGCTTTCTTT. This yields the protein CASSVLTGQGEAFF.